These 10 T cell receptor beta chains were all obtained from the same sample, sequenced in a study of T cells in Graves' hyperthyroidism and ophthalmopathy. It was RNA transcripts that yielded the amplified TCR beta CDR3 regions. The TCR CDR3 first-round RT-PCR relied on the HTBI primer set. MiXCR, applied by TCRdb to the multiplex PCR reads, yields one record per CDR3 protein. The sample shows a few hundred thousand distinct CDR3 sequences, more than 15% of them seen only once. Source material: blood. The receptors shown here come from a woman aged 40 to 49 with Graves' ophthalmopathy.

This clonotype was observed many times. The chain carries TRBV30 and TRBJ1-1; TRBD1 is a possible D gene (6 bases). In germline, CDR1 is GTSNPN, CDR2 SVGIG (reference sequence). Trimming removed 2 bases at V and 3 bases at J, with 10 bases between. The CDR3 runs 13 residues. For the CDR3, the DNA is TGTGCCTGGAGTATTGGGGGCCACACTGAAGCTTTCTTT. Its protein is CAWSIGGHTEAFF.

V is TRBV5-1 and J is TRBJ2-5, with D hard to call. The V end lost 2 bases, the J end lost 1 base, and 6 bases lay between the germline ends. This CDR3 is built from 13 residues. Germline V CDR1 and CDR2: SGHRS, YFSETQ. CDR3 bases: TGCGCCAGCAGCTTCGTCATCCAAGAGACCCAGTACTTC. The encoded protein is CASSFVIQETQYF.

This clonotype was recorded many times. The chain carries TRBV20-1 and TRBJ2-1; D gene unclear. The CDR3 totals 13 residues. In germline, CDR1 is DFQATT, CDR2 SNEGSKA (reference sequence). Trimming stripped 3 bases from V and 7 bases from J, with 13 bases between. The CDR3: CSARPGTFNEQFF. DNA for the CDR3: TGCAGTGCTAGGCCGGGCACTTTTAATGAGCAGTTCTTC.

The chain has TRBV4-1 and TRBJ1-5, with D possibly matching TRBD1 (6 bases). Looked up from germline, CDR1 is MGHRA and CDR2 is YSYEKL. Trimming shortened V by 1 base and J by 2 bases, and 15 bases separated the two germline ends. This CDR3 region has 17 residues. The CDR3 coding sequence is TGCGCCAGCAGCCAAGCCAGTCAGGGGTATGGCAATCAGCCCCAGCATTTT. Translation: CASSQASQGYGNQPQHF.

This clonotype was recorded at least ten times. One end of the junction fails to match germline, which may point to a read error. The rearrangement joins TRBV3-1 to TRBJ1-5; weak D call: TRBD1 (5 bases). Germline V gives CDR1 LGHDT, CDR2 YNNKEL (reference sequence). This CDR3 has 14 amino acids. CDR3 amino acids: CASSQGWGKQPQHF. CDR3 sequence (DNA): TGTGCCAGCAGCCAAGGTTGGGGCAAGCAGCCCCAGCATTTT.

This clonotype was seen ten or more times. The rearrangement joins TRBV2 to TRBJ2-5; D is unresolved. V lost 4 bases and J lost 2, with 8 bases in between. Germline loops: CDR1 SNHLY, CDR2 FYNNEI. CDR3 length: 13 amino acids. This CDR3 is CASSGGMQETQYF. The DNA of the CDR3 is TGTGCCAGCAGTGGAGGCATGCAAGAGACCCAGTACTTC.

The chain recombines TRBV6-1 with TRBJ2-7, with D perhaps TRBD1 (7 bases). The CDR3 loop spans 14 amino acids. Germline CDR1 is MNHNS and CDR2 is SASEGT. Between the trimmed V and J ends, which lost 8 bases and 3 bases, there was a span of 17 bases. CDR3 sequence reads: CASGRDSRFYEQYF. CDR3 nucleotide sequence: TGTGCCAGCGGGCGGGACAGTCGATTCTACGAGCAGTACTTC.

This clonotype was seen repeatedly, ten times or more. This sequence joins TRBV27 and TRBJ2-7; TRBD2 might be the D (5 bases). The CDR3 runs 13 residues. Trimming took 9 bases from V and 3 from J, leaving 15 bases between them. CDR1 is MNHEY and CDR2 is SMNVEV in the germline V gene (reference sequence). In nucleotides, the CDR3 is TGTGCCAGTACACCCCAGGCGGGCTACGAGCAGTACTTC. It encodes CASTPQAGYEQYF.

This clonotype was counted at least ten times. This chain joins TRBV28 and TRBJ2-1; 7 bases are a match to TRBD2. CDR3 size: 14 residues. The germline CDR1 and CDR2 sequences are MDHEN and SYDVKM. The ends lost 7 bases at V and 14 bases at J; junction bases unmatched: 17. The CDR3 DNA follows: TGTGCCAGCACCAACCTAGCGGAGGGGAGAGTGAAGTTCTTC. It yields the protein CASTNLAEGRVKFF.

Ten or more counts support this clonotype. The CDR3 region is CASSLMRMSSYNEQFF. DNA for the CDR3: TGTGCCAGCAGTTTAATGAGAATGAGCTCCTACAATGAGCAGTTCTTC. The gene calls are TRBV12-3 or TRBV12-4 and TRBJ2-1; D unclear. The V and J ends lost 2 bases and 0 bases respectively, with 11 bases between them. CDR3 length: 16 amino acids.